What follows are 12 T cell receptor beta chains derived from one specimen sequenced in a study of technical replicates of blood from a few donors. Method: immunoSEQ multiplex PCR; TCRdb's copy keeps in-frame clones and lacks some. The table includes about 75,000 clones, roughly 91% detected once. Material for sequencing was T cells isolated from PBMCs. All receptors come from a human donor in good health. Some clones in this sample may be carry-over from other donors' samples.

V and J are TRBV28 and TRBJ2-7; a weak D match, TRBD2 (6 bases). The CDR3 spans 15 residues. Germline-derived CDR1 and CDR2 are MDHEN and SYDVKM. Trimming took off 5 bases at V and 2 bases at J, with 16 bases between the two ends. The CDR3: CASSIRDLSPYEQYF. The CDR3 DNA reads as TGTGCCAGCAGTATCCGGGACTTAAGTCCCTACGAGCAGTACTTC.

The chain has TRBV10-3 and TRBJ2-7; 13 positions agree with TRBD2. This CDR3 region has 14 residues. After removal of 6 bases from V and 4 bases from J, the junction contained 3 bases not matched to a gene. CDR1 ENHRY and CDR2 SYGVKD come from the germline V gene. CDR3 sequence (DNA): TGTGCCATCAGGGGGACTAGCGGGAATTACGAGCAGTACTTC. Amino acids: CAIRGTSGNYEQYF.

The chain employs TRBV6-5 and TRBJ1-5, with 10 bases matching TRBD1. This CDR3 contains 16 residues. Trimming removed 3 bases from V and 2 bases from J; junction bases left unmatched: 4. Germline CDR1 MNHEY, CDR2 SVGAGI. The CDR3 bases are TGTGCCAGCAGTTATTCGGGGACAGGGGGCAATCAGCCCCAGCATTTT. This codes for CASSYSGTGGNQPQHF.

The V call is TRBV27, the J call TRBJ2-7; 12 positions match TRBD2. J was trimmed by 4 bases and V by 2 bases; bases with no gene match: 12. The CDR3 covers 18 residues. The germline V gene has CDR1 MNHEY and CDR2 SMNVEV (reference sequence). CDR3 sequence reads: CASSLRSASGRVRYEQYF. CDR3 sequence (DNA): TGTGCCAGCAGTTTAAGGTCGGCTAGCGGGAGGGTAAGATACGAGCAGTACTTC.

The chain is built from TRBV1 and TRBJ2-1; the table's D call, TRBD2, has no DNA check behind it. TRBV1 represents a pseudogene. The CDR3 consists of 18 residues. The CDR3 DNA is TGCACCAGCAGCCTTCGGCACGGGGGGCAGAGCTCCTACAATGAGCAGTTCTTC. This sequence encodes CTSSLRHGGQSSYNEQFF.

This clone was detected once. The same CDR3 arises from other DNA sequences in this sample as well. CDR3 bases: TGTGCCAGCAGCCTGGGACAGATTAATGAAAAACTGTTTTTT. Its translation is CASSLGQINEKLFF. The rearrangement joins TRBV28 to TRBJ1-4; TRBD1 matches 7 bases. The V gene's germline CDR1 is MDHEN and CDR2 SYDVKM. The CDR3 runs to 14 residues. V was pared by 6 bases and J by 4 bases, with 5 bases of the junction left unmatched.

This rearrangement joins TRBV6-5 to TRBJ2-5; possibly TRBD1 for D (5 bases). Germline lookup yields CDR1 MNHEY and CDR2 SVGAGI. The V gene lost 2 bases and the J gene lost 9 bases, with 22 bases spanning the gap. This CDR3 has 16 amino acids. Here the CDR3 reads CASSYRVSIIPRAQYF. As DNA, the CDR3 is TGTGCCAGCAGTTACCGCGTCAGCATTATCCCCAGGGCCCAGTACTTC.

The chain combines TRBV5-8 with TRBJ1-1; D is perhaps TRBD1 (5 bases). Germline CDR1 SGHTS, CDR2 YDEGEE. The CDR3 totals 13 residues. V dropped 4 bases and J dropped 7 bases, with 14 bases sitting between them. The CDR3 DNA reads as TGTGCCAGCAGCCCCCTTGACAGATATGAAGCTTTCTTT. Protein sequence: CASSPLDRYEAFF.

The genes are TRBV7-9 and TRBJ2-1; TRBD2 agrees at 9 bases. With 3 bases clipped from V and 0 bases from J, the junction kept 6 bases outside the gene matches. Germline V gives CDR1 SEHNR, CDR2 FQNEAQ (reference sequence). CDR3 length: 17 residues. CDR3 region: CASSFGLARVSYNEQFF. The CDR3 nucleotides read TGTGCCAGCAGCTTTGGACTAGCGCGTGTCTCCTACAATGAGCAGTTCTTC.

The chain links TRBV19 to TRBJ1-1, with D perhaps TRBD1 (5 bases). The CDR3 spans 14 residues. The V end was cut by 0 bases, the J end by 6 bases, with 11 bases between. CDR1 and CDR2 (germline): LNHDA, SQIVND (reference sequence). Here the CDR3 reads CASSIDNRGSEAFF. In DNA form, the CDR3 reads TGTGCCAGTAGTATAGATAATAGGGGCTCTGAAGCTTTCTTT.

J is TRBJ2-1 and V is TRBV4-1; TRBD2 aligns across 7 bases. Germline CDR1 MGHRA, CDR2 YSYEKL. The CDR3 is 15 amino acids. V shed 2 bases, J shed 6 bases, and the junction held 7 bases outside the gene matches. The CDR3 spells CASSQTGLDFNEQFF. In DNA form, the CDR3 reads TGCGCCAGCAGCCAAACTGGACTAGATTTCAATGAGCAGTTCTTC.

The chain carries TRBV27 and TRBJ1-5; D is undetermined. The CDR3 contains 15 residues. The V and J ends lost 3 bases and 0 bases respectively, with 9 bases between them. CDR1 and CDR2 from the germline V gene are MNHEY and SMNVEV (reference sequence). CDR3 sequence: CASSLRSYSNQPQHF. The CDR3 DNA reads TGTGCCAGCAGTTTGCGGAGTTATAGCAATCAGCCCCAGCATTTT.